This T cell receptor beta chain was profiled in a study of beta chain features in type 1 diabetes. Study-level points and caveats: TCRB CDR3s from Type 1 diabetes patients were moderately but significantly shorter in all four CD4+ subsets. The naive, central memory and Treg TCRB repertoires showed an apparent similarity that was greater among patients than among healthy donors.

The CDR3 has 11 amino acids. V was cut by 3 bases and J by 6 bases, with 2 bases left in between. Germline CDR1 is SGHAT and CDR2 is FQNNGV. In the case of this clone: Its antigen is still unknown.

Sequencing targeted expressed TCRB transcripts, as all isolated RNA had been reverse transcribed. Sequencing used immunoSEQ multiplex PCR; TCRdb keeps in-frame clones, though not all of them. The sample holds 600,000 or so clones, around 12% seen once. The chain couples TRBV11-2 to TRBJ2-2, with no clear D. The receptor was derived from a man younger than 45 with type 1 diabetes. What was sequenced was naive CD4+ T cells from blood. The CDR3 DNA reads TGTGCCAGCAGCTTGGCCGGGGAGCTGTTTTTT. This codes for CASSLAGELFF.